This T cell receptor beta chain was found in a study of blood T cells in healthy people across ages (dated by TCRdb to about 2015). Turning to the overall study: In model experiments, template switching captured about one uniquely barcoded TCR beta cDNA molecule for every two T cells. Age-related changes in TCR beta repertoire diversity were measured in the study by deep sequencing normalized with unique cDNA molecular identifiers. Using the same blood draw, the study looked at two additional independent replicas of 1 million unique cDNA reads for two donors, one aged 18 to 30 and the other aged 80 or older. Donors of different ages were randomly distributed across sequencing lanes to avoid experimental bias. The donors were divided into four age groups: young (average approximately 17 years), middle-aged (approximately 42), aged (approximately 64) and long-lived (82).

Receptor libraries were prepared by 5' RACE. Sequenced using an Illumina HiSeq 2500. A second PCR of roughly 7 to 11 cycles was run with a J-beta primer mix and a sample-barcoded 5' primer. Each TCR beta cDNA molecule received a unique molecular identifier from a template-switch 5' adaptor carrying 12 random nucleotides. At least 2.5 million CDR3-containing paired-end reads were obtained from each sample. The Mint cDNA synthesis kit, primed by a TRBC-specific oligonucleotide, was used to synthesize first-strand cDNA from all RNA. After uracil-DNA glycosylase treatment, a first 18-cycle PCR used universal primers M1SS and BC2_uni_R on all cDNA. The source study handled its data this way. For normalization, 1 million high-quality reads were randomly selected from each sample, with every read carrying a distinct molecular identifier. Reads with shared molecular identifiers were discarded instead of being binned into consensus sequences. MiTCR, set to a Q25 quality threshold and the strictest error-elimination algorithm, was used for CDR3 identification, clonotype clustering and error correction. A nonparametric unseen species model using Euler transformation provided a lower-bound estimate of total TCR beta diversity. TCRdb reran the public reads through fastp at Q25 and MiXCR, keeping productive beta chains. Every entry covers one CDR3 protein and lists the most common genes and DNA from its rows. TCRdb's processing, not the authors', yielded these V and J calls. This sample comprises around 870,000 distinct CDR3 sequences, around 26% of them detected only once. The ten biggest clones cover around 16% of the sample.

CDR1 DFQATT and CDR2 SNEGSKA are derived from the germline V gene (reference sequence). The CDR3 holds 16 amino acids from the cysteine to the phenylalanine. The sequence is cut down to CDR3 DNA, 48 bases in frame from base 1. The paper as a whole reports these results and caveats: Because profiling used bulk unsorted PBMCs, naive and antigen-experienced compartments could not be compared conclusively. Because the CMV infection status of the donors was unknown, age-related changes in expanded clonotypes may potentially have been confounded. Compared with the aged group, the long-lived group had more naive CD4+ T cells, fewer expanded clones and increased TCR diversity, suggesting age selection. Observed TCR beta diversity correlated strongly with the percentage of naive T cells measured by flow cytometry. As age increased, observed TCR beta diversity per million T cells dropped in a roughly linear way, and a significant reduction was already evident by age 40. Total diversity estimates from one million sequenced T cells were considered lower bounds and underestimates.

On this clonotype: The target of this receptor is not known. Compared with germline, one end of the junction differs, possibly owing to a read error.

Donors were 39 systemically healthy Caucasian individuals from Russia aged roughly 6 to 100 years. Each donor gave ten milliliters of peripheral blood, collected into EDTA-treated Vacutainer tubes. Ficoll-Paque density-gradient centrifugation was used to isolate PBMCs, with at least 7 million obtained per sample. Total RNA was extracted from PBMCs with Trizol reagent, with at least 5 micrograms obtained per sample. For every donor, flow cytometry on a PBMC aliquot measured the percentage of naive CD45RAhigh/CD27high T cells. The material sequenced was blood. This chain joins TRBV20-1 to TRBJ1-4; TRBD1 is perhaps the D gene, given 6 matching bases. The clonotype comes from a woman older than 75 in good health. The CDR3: CSALTGIGSTNGKLFF. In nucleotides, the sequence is TGCAGTGCCCTCACAGGGATTGGGTCAACTAATGGAAAACTGTTTTTT.